A single sample is the source of the 3 T cell receptor beta chains below, sequenced in a study of neurological immune-mediated disorders. TCRdb ran MiXCR on the 5' RACE reads and lists one entry per CDR3 protein. This sample yields more than 20,000 distinct CDR3 sequences, of which around 2.5% are seen a single time; around 2% belongs to the top ten. Sequences were obtained from PBMCs. These receptors were taken from a woman in her forties or fifties with multiple sclerosis.

This clonotype was observed at least ten times. The chain combines TRBV7-9 with TRBJ1-5; 9 positions match TRBD1. The CDR3 covers 17 residues. The germline gives CDR1 SEHNR, CDR2 FQNEAQ (reference sequence). J gave up 4 bases and V 4 bases, and 11 bases lay outside the gene matches. CDR3 protein: CASSSPRMTGGNQPQHF. The CDR3 DNA reads TGTGCCAGCAGCTCACCCCGGATGACAGGGGGAAATCAGCCCCAGCATTTT.

There are many counts of this clonotype. The chain employs TRBV15 and TRBJ2-7; no clear D gene. V lost 3 bases to trimming and J lost 4 bases, with 10 bases between them. Germline lookup yields CDR1 LNHNV and CDR2 YYDKDF (reference sequence). This CDR3 is 13 amino acids long. CDR3 loop: CATSSTLGYEQYF. The CDR3 coding sequence is TGTGCCACCAGCAGCACTTTAGGTTACGAGCAGTACTTC.

At least ten counts were recorded for this clonotype. The genes are TRBV12-3 or TRBV12-4 and TRBJ1-2, with a possible D match to TRBD1 (6 bases). V was shortened by 3 bases and J by 6 bases, with 14 bases between the two germline ends. CDR3 length: 14 amino acids. In DNA form, the CDR3 reads TGTGCCAGCAGTTTCGGGGGGCGCCGAGATGGCTACACCTTC. This gives the protein CASSFGGRRDGYTF.